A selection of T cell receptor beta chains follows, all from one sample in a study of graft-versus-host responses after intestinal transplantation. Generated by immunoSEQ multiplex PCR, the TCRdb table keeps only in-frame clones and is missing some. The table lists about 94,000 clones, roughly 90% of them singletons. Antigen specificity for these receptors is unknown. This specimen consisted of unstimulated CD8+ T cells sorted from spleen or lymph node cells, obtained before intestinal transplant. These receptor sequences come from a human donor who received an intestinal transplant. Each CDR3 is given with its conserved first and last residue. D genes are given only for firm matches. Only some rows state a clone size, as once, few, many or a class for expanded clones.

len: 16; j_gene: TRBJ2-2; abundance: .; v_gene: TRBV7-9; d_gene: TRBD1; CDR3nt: TGTGCCAGCAGCCCCGGGACAGGGTGGGTCACCGGGGAGCTGTTTTTT; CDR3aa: CASSPGTGWVTGELFF
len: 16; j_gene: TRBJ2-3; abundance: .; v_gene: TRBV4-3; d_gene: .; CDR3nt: TGCGCCAGCAGCCAAGGTGTCAGGGAAGTGGCAGATACGCAGTATTTT; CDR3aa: CASSQGVREVADTQYF
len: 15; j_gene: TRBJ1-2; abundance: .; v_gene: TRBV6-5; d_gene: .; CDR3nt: TGTGCCAGCAGTTACTCGATACCGGGGGGGAATGGCTACACCTTC; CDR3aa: CASSYSIPGGNGYTF
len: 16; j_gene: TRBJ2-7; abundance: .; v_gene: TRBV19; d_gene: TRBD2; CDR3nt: TGTGCCAGTAGTGCCCAGCGAGCGGGAGGGCTCAACGAGCAGTACTTC; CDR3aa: CASSAQRAGGLNEQYF
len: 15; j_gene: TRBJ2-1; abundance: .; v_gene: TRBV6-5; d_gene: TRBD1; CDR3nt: TGTGCCAGCAGTCCAAGACAGGGTGAAGCCAATGAGCAGTTCTTC; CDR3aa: CASSPRQGEANEQFF
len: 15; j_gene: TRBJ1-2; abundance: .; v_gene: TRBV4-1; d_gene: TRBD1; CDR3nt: TGCGCCAGCAGCCTTAGACAGGGGGTTAACTATGGCTACACCTTC; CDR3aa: CASSLRQGVNYGYTF
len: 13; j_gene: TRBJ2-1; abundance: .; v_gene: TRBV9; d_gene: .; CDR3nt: TGTGCCAGCACTACCCCGGGGGACAATGAGCAGTTCTTC; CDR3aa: CASTTPGDNEQFF
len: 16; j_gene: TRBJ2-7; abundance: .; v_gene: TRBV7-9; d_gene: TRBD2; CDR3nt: TGTGCCAGCAGCTTAGTGGGTAGCGGGGCCCCCTACGAGCAGTACTTC; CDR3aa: CASSLVGSGAPYEQYF
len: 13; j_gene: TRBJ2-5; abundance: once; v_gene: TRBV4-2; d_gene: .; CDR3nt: TGTGCCAGCAGCCGACTAATCCAAGAGACCCAGTACTTC; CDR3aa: CASSRLIQETQYF
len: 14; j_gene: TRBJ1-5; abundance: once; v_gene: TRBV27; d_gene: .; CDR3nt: TGTGCCAGTTCCCTTGGGCTAAACACTCAGCCCCAGCATTTT; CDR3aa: CASSLGLNTQPQHF
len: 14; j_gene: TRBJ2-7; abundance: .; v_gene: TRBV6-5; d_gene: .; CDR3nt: TGTGCCAGCAGTTCCTCGGGACAACCCTACGAGCAGTACTTC; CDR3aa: CASSSSGQPYEQYF
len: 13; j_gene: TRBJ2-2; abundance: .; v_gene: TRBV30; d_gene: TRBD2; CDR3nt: TGTGCCTGGACCGCGGGAGTCACCGGGGAGCTGTTTTTT; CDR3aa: CAWTAGVTGELFF
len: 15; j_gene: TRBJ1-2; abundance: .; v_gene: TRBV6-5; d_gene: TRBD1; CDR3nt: TGTGCCAGCAGTTACTCGGGACAGGGGGCTCTAGGCTACACCTTC; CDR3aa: CASSYSGQGALGYTF
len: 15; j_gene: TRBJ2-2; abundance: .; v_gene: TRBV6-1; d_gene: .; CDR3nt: TGTGCCACCGGGGGTGGGGGACTCGCCACCGGGGAGCTGTTTTTT; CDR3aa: CATGGGGLATGELFF
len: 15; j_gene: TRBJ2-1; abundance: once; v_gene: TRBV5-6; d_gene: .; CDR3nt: TGTGCCAGCAGCTTGGCTCGCGGACAGATCAATGAGCAGTTCTTC; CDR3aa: CASSLARGQINEQFF
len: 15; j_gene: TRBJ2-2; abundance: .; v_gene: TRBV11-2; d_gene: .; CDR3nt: TGTGCCAGCAGCTTAGTCGGTCCATCCACCGGGGAGCTGTTTTTT; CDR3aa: CASSLVGPSTGELFF
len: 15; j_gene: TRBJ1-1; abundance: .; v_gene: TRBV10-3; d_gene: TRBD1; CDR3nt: TGTGCCATCAGTGATCCCCCTTCGGGACAGACTGAAGCTTTCTTT; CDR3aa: CAISDPPSGQTEAFF
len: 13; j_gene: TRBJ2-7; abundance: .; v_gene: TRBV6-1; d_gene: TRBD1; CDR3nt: TGTGCCAGCAGCTCTAGGGGGCCCTACGAGCAGTACTTC; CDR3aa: CASSSRGPYEQYF
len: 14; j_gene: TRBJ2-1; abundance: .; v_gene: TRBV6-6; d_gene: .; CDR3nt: TGTGCCAGCAGTTATAGTACGGTAAACAATGAGCAGTTCTTC; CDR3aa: CASSYSTVNNEQFF
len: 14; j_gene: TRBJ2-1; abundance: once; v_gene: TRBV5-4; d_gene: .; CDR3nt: TGTGCCAGCAGCTTTGCAGGCTCCTACAATGAGCAGTTCTTC; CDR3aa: CASSFAGSYNEQFF
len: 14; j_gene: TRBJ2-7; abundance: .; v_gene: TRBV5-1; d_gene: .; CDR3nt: TGCGCCAGCAGCTTGGAACAGGGAAACTACGAGCAGTACTTC; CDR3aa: CASSLEQGNYEQYF
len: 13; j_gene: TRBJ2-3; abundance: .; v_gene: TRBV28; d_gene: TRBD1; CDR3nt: TGTGCCAGCAGTTTCAGGGGGACAGATACGCAGTATTTT; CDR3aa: CASSFRGTDTQYF
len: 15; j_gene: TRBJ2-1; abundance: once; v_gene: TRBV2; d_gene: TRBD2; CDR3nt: TGTGCCAGCAGAGCCGGGACTAACTCCTACAATGAGCAGTTCTTC; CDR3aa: CASRAGTNSYNEQFF
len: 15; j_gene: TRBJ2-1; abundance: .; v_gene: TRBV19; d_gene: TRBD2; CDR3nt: TGTGCCAGTAGTATAGGAAGCGGGGGTTACAATGAGCAGTTCTTC; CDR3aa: CASSIGSGGYNEQFF
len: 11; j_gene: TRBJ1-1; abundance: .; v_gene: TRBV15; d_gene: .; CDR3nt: TGTGCCCCGAGCCTTTTGACTGAAGCTTTCTTT; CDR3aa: CAPSLLTEAFF
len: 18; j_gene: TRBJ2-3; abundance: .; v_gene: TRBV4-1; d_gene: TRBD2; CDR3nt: TGCGCCAGCAGCCAAGATAGGTGGACTAGCGGGGGGACAGATACGCAGTATTTT; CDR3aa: CASSQDRWTSGGTDTQYF
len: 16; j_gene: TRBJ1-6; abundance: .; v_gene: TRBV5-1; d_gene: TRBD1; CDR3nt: TGCGCCAGCAGCTCTGACGGAGCAGGGGGCTATTCACCCCTCCACTTT; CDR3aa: CASSSDGAGGYSPLHF
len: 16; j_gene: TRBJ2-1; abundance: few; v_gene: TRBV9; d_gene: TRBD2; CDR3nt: TGTGCCAGCAGCGGAGCGGGGGGGCCGACCTACAATGAGCAGTTCTTC; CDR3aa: CASSGAGGPTYNEQFF
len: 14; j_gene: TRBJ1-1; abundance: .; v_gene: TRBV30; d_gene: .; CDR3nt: TGTGCCTGGAGTGTTGGGCGGGGGAAGGGCGAAGCTTTCTTT; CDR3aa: CAWSVGRGKGEAFF
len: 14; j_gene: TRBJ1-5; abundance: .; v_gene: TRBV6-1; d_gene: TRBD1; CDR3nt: TGTGCCAGCAGTCGACAGGGTCTCAATCAGCCCCAGCATTTT; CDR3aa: CASSRQGLNQPQHF
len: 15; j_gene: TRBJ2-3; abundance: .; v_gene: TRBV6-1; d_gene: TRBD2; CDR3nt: TGTGCCAGCAGTGAAGGACTAGCCCCCACAGATACGCAGTATTTT; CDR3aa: CASSEGLAPTDTQYF
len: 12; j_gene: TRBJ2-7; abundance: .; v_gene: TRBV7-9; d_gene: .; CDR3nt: TGTGCCAGCAGCTTTACGACGGAGGAGCAGTACTTC; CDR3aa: CASSFTTEEQYF
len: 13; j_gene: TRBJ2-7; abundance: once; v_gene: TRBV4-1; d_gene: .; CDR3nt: TGCGCCAGCAGCCAAGATTCCCACTACGAGCAGTACTTC; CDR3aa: CASSQDSHYEQYF
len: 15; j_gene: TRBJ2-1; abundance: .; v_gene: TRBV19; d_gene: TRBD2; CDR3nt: TGTGCCAGTAGTATGACTAGCGGGAGAGGAAATGAGCAGTTCTTC; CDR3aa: CASSMTSGRGNEQFF
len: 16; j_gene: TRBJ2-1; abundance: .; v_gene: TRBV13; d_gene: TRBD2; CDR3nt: TGTGCCAGCAGCTTACTAGCGGGGGGTTCCTACAATGAGCAGTTCTTC; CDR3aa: CASSLLAGGSYNEQFF
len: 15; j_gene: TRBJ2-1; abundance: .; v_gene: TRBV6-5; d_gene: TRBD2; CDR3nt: TGTGCCAGCAGCGCAAGACTAGCGGGGGAATATGAGCAGTTCTTC; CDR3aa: CASSARLAGEYEQFF
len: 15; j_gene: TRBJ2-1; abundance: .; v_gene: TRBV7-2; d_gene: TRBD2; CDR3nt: TGTGCCAGCAGCATCAGCGGGGGGGCCGGTCCCGAGCAGTTCTTC; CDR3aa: CASSISGGAGPEQFF
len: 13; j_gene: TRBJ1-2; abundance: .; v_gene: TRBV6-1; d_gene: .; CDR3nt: TGTGCCAGCAGTGACCTCCCGGTCGGTGGCTACACCTTC; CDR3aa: CASSDLPVGGYTF
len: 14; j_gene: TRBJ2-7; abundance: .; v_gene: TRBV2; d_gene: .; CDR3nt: TGTGCCAGCAGTGAGGGGGGGCGTTTCTACGAGCAGTACTTC; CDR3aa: CASSEGGRFYEQYF
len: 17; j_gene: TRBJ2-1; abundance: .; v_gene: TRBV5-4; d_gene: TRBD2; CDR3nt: TGTGCCAGCAGCTCCATGACTAGCGGGAGTGGGGTCGATGAGCAGTTCTTC; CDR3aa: CASSSMTSGSGVDEQFF
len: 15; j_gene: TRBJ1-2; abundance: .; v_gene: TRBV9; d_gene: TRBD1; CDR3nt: TGTGCCAGCAGCGCCACACAGGGGACTCACTATGGCTACACCTTC; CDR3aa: CASSATQGTHYGYTF
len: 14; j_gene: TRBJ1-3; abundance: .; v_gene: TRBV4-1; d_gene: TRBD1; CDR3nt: TGCGCCAGCAGCCCGGGACAGGGGGCTTACACCATATATTTT; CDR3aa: CASSPGQGAYTIYF
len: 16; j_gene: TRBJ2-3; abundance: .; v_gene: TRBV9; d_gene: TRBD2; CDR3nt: TGTGCCAGCAGCGCATACCAGCGGGAGGGGGCAGATACGCAGTATTTT; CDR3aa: CASSAYQREGADTQYF
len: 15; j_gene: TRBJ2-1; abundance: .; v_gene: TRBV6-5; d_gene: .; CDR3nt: TGTGCCAGCCTTGACCGACTCGGATCCTACAATGAGCAGTTCTTC; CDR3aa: CASLDRLGSYNEQFF
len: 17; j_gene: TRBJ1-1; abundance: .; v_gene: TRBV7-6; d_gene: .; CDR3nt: TGTGCCAGCAGCTTTTACTCAGGGGACGTGATGAACACTGAAGCTTTCTTT; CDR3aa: CASSFYSGDVMNTEAFF
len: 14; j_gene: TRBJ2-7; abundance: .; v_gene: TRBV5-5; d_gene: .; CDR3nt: TGTGCCAGCAGCTTGGAGCAGGGTGTAAACGAGCAGTACTTC; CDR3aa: CASSLEQGVNEQYF
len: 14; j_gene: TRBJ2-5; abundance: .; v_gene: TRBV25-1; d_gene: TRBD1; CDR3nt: TGTGCCAGCAGTCCGGACAGGGGCCAGGGATACCAGTACTTC; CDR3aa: CASSPDRGQGYQYF
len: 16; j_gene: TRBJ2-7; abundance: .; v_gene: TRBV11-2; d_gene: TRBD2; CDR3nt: TGTGCCAGCAGCTTATATAACCCTGCGGGAGGCTACGAGCAGTACTTC; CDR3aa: CASSLYNPAGGYEQYF
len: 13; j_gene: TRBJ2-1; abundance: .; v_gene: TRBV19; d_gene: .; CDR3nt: TGTGCCAGTGCCCCCCAGGGCTACAATGAGCAGTTCTTC; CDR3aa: CASAPQGYNEQFF